Listed here are 10 T cell receptor beta chains from one sample, sequenced in a study of blood T cell repertoires in COVID-19. Profiled with immunoSEQ multiplex PCR; TCRdb holds only in-frame clones, not every one. Of 140,000 to 150,000 clones in the sample, 70% to 90% are singletons; the top ten hold roughly 4%. What was sequenced was PBMCs or T cells enriched from blood (not recorded which). The receptors derive from a man aged 45 to 65 who had recovered from COVID-19.

V gene TRBV28 combines with J gene TRBJ1-1; 8 positions match TRBD1. The CDR3 spans 13 residues. V was pared by 10 bases and J by 3 bases, with 7 bases of the junction left unmatched. In germline, CDR1 is MDHEN, CDR2 SYDVKM. CDR3 amino acids: CATLMTGDTEAFF. CDR3 sequence (DNA): TGTGCCACCCTGATGACAGGGGACACTGAAGCTTTCTTT.

This chain uses TRBV5-5 with TRBJ2-1; weak D call: TRBD2 (6 bases). Germline V gene data show CDR1 as SGHKS and CDR2 as YYEKEE (reference sequence). Between the trimmed V and J ends, which lost 4 bases and 3 bases, there was a span of 14 bases. The CDR3 covers 15 residues. Here the CDR3 DNA reads TGTGCCAGCAGCGAGGACTACCTAGTCTACAATGAGCAGTTCTTC. It specifies CASSEDYLVYNEQFF.

The count of this clone is one. The chain carries TRBV9 and TRBJ2-6; D remains ambiguous. This CDR3 spans 14 amino acids. Trimming left V 2 bases short and J 1 base short, with 4 bases between. CDR1 and CDR2 from the germline V gene are SGDLS and YYNGEE. CDR3 in amino acids: CASSVYSGANVLTF. In DNA form, the CDR3 reads TGTGCCAGCAGCGTCTATTCTGGGGCCAACGTCCTGACTTTC.

The chain couples TRBV5-1 to TRBJ2-7; TRBD1 might be the D (6 bases). This CDR3 has 14 residues. CDR1 and CDR2 (germline): SGHRS, YFSETQ. Trimming removed 4 bases from V and 2 bases from J, with 13 bases in between. Written as DNA, the CDR3 is TGCGCCAGCAGCAGAAACAGGGAGACCTACGAGCAGTACTTC. This gives the protein CASSRNRETYEQYF.

The rearrangement uses TRBV5-6 and TRBJ1-2; the match to TRBD1 covers 8 bases. The germline V gene has CDR1 SGHDT and CDR2 YYEEEE. J gave up 6 bases and V 4 bases, and 17 bases lay outside the gene matches. This CDR3 contains 17 residues. This CDR3 is CASSETIRTKQGDGYTF. The CDR3 region has the DNA TGTGCCAGCAGCGAAACCATCCGAACCAAACAGGGGGATGGCTACACCTTC.

CDR3 region: CASSPGQGGPDTQYF. The CDR3 DNA reads TGCGCCAGCAGCCCGGGACAGGGTGGCCCAGATACGCAGTATTTT. The chain uses TRBV5-1 and TRBJ2-3; 9 bases line up with TRBD1. The ends lost 4 bases at V and 4 bases at J; junction bases unmatched: 7. There are 15 residues in the CDR3. Germline CDR1 and CDR2: SGHRS and YFSETQ.

V usage is TRBV27 and J usage is TRBJ2-2, with D perhaps matching TRBD1 (6 bases). Germline V lookup: CDR1 MNHEY, CDR2 SMNVEV (reference sequence). CDR3 length equals 14 residues. The germline V and J ends were trimmed by 6 bases and 6 bases, with 14 bases remaining between them. The CDR3 sequence: CASSSYRDAGELFF. The CDR3 nucleotides read TGTGCCAGCAGCTCCTACAGGGATGCCGGGGAGCTGTTTTTT.

The chain has TRBV28 and TRBJ2-2; 10 bases agree with TRBD2. The CDR3 length is 15 residues. V shed 6 bases, J shed 4 bases, and the junction held 5 bases outside the gene matches. The germline V gene has CDR1 MDHEN and CDR2 SYDVKM. The CDR3 here is CASRASGSGTGELFF. CDR3 sequence (DNA): TGTGCCAGCAGGGCTAGCGGGAGTGGCACCGGGGAGCTGTTTTTT.

This chain uses TRBV27 with TRBJ1-5; the match to TRBD1 covers 10 bases. J gave up 1 base and V 3 bases, and 6 bases lay outside the gene matches. Germline CDR1 is MNHEY and CDR2 is SMNVEV (reference sequence). The CDR3 loop spans 17 amino acids. Here the CDR3 reads CASSFGQGVGSNQPQHF. The DNA of the CDR3 is TGTGCCAGCAGTTTCGGACAGGGGGTGGGGAGCAATCAGCCCCAGCATTTT.

The chain carries TRBV28 and TRBJ1-5; no definite D call. The CDR3 contains 12 residues. V was pared by 4 bases and J by 10 bases, with 11 bases between. The germline CDR1 and CDR2 sequences are MDHEN and SYDVKM. In nucleotides, the CDR3 is TGTGCCAGCAGTTCCGAGTTTAGACCCCAGCATTTT. Translated: CASSSEFRPQHF.